This T cell receptor (beta chain) is drawn from a study of CD4 and CD8 cells across lung adenocarcinoma regions. Using its own MiXCR run on the PCR reads, TCRdb lists one record per CDR3 protein. The repertoire includes 20,000 or so distinct CDR3 sequences, around 50% of them detected once, and roughly 34% sits in the top ten. This clonotype appeared many times. This CDR3 has 18 amino acids. V shed 2 bases, J shed 3 bases, and the junction held 13 bases outside the gene matches. Germline V gene data show CDR1 as MNHEY and CDR2 as SVGEGT. Donors had localized lung adenocarcinoma, a non-small cell lung cancer.

Sequencing used CD8+ T cells from the margin of a lung tumor. The TCR sequence derives from a male donor with lung adenocarcinoma. The CD4 and CD8 labels of this study may be unreliable. V gene TRBV6-2 or TRBV6-3 combines with J gene TRBJ2-3; 8 positions agree with TRBD2. CDR3 residues: CASSYAGRAPWRTDTQYF. Written as DNA, the CDR3 is TGTGCCAGCAGTTACGCCGGGAGGGCCCCTTGGCGTACAGATACGCAGTATTTT.